These T cell receptor beta chains were read from a single sample in a study of cytomegalovirus exposure and HLA in healthy donors. Only in-frame clones appear in the TCRdb table, and some are missing; sequencing was by immunoSEQ multiplex PCR. The sample yields some 76,000 clones, around 85% seen once. Material for sequencing was PBMCs. All receptors come from a woman in her 50s in good health and CMV-seronegative. Both conserved end residues are part of each CDR3. D genes are given only for firm matches. Clone size is not always given. Where it is, it says once, few, many or a class for expanded clones.

TRBD1	TRBV28	TRBJ1-2	NA	TGTGCCAGCAGTTTAATACCCCCAGGGGGCGGCTATGGCTACACCTTC	CASSLIPPGGGYGYTF
NA	TRBV28	TRBJ2-6	once	TGTGCCAGCAGTTTTTCGGGTGGGGCCAACGTCCTGACTTTC	CASSFSGGANVLTF
TRBD2	TRBV6-5	TRBJ2-1	NA	TGTGCCAGCAGTTACTCGGCACTAGCGGGAGTTAATGAGCAGTTCTTC	CASSYSALAGVNEQFF
NA	TRBV29-1	TRBJ1-2	NA	TGCAGCGTTGAAGCTCTATTCCCTGGCTACACCTTC	CSVEALFPGYTF
TRBD2	TRBV7-3	TRBJ2-3	NA	TGTGCCAGCAGCCCCGGACTAGCGGTAGAATTGCAGTATTTT	CASSPGLAVELQYF
NA	TRBV2	TRBJ2-7	NA	TGTGCCAGCCTGGAGCGGTACTCCTACGAGCAGTACTTC	CASLERYSYEQYF
NA	TRBV13	TRBJ1-5	NA	TGTGCCAGCAGCTTAACAAGGGGCGCGGGGCTCGATCAGCCCCAGCATTTT	CASSLTRGAGLDQPQHF
NA	TRBV19	TRBJ1-5	NA	TGTGCCAGTAGTATGGGAGGTCAGCCCCAGCATTTT	CASSMGGQPQHF
NA	TRBV2	TRBJ1-2	NA	TGTGCCAGCTTTTCGAGGACAGTAAACTATGGCTACACCTTC	CASFSRTVNYGYTF
NA	TRBV28	TRBJ1-5	once	TGTGCCAGCAGTTTAGGGGGCGATAATCAGCCCCAGCATTTT	CASSLGGDNQPQHF
NA	TRBV19	TRBJ2-1	NA	TGTGCCAGTAGTATAGGAGGAGTTCGGCAGAACAATGAGCAGTTCTTC	CASSIGGVRQNNEQFF
NA	TRBV7-8	TRBJ2-7	few	TGTGCCATCCAGGGGACCCGCTCCTACGAGCAGTACTTC	CAIQGTRSYEQYF
NA	TRBV7-9	TRBJ1-4	NA	TGTGCCAGCAGCCCAGACACAGCCTTTAATGAAAAACTGTTTTTT	CASSPDTAFNEKLFF
TRBD1	TRBV28	TRBJ1-1	NA	TGTGCCAGCAGCCTGTGGGGGACAGGGTTTTACACTGAAGCTTTCTTT	CASSLWGTGFYTEAFF
TRBD1	TRBV5-1	TRBJ1-3	NA	TGCGCCAGCAGCTTTGGACAGGGAGGAAACACCATATATTTT	CASSFGQGGNTIYF
TRBD1	TRBV5-1	TRBJ1-2	NA	TGCGCCAGCAGCATACAGGGGGCAGGCTATGGCTACACCTTC	CASSIQGAGYGYTF